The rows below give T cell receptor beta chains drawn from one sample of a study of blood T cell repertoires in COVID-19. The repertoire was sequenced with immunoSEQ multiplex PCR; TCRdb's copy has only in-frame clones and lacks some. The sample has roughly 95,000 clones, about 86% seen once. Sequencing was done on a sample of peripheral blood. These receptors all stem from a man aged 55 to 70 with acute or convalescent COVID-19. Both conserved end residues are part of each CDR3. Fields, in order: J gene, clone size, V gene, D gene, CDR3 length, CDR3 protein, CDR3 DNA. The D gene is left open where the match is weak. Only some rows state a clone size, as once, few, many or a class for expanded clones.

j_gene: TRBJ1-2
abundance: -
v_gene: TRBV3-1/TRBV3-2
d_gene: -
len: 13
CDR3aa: CASSHSVTYGYTF
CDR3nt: TGTGCCAGCAGCCACTCAGTTACCTATGGCTACACCTTC

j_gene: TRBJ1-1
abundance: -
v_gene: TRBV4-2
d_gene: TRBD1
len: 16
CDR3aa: CASSKDGTGKNTEAFF
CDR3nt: TGTGCCAGCAGCAAAGACGGGACAGGAAAGAACACTGAAGCTTTCTTT

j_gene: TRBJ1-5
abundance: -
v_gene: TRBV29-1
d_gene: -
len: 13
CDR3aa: CSVCTQGNQPQHF
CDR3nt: TGCAGCGTTTGTACCCAGGGCAATCAGCCCCAGCATTTT

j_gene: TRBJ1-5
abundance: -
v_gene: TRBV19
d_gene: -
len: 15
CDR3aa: CASSDRPGGNQPQHF
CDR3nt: TGTGCCAGTAGTGATCGGCCGGGTGGCAATCAGCCCCAGCATTTT

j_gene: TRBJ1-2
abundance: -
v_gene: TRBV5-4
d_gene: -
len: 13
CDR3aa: CASNLAGNYGYTF
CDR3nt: TGTGCCAGCAACCTAGCGGGTAACTATGGCTACACCTTC

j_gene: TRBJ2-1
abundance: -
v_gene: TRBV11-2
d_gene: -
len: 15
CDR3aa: CASSLEGGLINEQFF
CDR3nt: TGTGCCAGCAGCTTAGAAGGCGGACTGATCAATGAGCAGTTCTTC

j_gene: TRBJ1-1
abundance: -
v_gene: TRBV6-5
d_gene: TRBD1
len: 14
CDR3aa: CASSPTGGRTEAFF
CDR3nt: TGTGCCAGCAGTCCCACAGGGGGACGCACTGAAGCTTTCTTT

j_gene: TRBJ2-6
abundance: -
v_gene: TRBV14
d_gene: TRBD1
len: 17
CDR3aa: CASSQRDRSSGANVLTF
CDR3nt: TGTGCCAGCAGCCAACGGGACAGAAGCTCTGGGGCCAACGTCCTGACTTTC

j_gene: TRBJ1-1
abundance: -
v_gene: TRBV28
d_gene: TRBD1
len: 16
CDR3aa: CASSRTQGARNTEAFF
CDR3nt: TGTGCCAGCAGCCGAACACAGGGGGCGAGGAACACTGAAGCTTTCTTT

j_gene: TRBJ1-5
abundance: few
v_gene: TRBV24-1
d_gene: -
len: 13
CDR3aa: CATRAGFNQPQHF
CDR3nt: TGTGCCACCCGGGCAGGGTTCAATCAGCCCCAGCATTTT